The rows below give T cell receptor beta chains drawn from one sample of a study of T cells in Graves' hyperthyroidism and ophthalmopathy. Via MiXCR, TCRdb re-called the multiplex PCR reads, giving one row per CDR3 protein. This table has over 450,000 distinct CDR3 sequences, 17% appearing once. The specimen sequenced was blood. The receptors were gathered from a woman under 30 with Graves' ophthalmopathy. Each CDR3 is given with its conserved first and last residue. A D gene is named only where the DNA matches it firmly. Not every row has a clone size; where given, it reads once, few, many or a size class.

TRBV7-9	TRBD2	TRBJ2-1	many	CASSMTSGSLDNEQFF	TGTGCCAGCAGCATGACTAGCGGGAGTCTGGACAATGAGCAGTTCTTC
TRBV20-1	TRBD2	TRBJ2-7	many	CSAGLAGGLSEQYF	TGCAGTGCGGGACTAGCGGGGGGGCTGAGCGAGCAGTACTTC
TRBV10-3	TRBD1	TRBJ2-6	.	CAISDWGTGDPSSGANVLTF	TGTGCCATCAGTGACTGGGGGACAGGGGACCCTTCCTCTGGGGCCAACGTCCTGACTTTC
TRBV5-1	TRBD1	TRBJ1-2	few	CASSYRQGQDGYTF	TGCGCCAGCAGTTATCGACAGGGCCAGGATGGCTACACCTTC
TRBV6-1	TRBD2	TRBJ2-5	many	CASSYGLAGAETQYF	TGTGCCAGCAGTTACGGGCTAGCGGGAGCCGAGACCCAGTACTTC
TRBV25-1	TRBD1	TRBJ1-1	many	CASTPLERTGTGLQSAEAFF	TGTGCCAGCACCCCTTTAGAGAGAACCGGGACAGGGCTTCAGAGCGCTGAAGCTTTCTTT
TRBV5-6	TRBD2	TRBJ2-7	.	CASSFLAGADEQYF	TGTGCCAGCAGCTTTCTAGCGGGGGCTGACGAGCAGTACTTC
TRBV13	TRBD2	TRBJ2-7	many	CASSLRMAGGSYEQYF	TGTGCCAGCAGCCTGCGTATGGCGGGAGGATCCTACGAGCAGTACTTC
TRBV7-2	.	TRBJ2-5	many	CASSLGGHQETQYF	TGTGCCAGCAGCTTGGGCGGGCACCAAGAGACCCAGTACTTC
TRBV6-1	.	TRBJ1-5	many	CASSERSTGGQPQHF	TGTGCCAGCAGTGAAAGATCTACAGGAGGTCAGCCCCAGCATTTT
TRBV28	.	TRBJ1-5	many	CASSGTAGVNQPQHF	TGTGCCAGCAGTGGGACCGCAGGGGTCAATCAGCCCCAGCATTTT
TRBV29-1	.	TRBJ2-1	.	CSVELANLNEQFF	TGCAGCGTTGAACTGGCAAACCTTAATGAGCAGTTCTTC
TRBV19	TRBD2	TRBJ2-7	.	CASRQTSGEAYEQYF	TGTGCCAGTAGACAGACTAGCGGGGAGGCCTACGAGCAGTACTTC
TRBV4-3	TRBD2	TRBJ2-1	.	CASSQDPSGSFNEQFF	TGCGCCAGCAGCCAAGATCCCAGCGGGAGCTTCAATGAGCAGTTCTTC
TRBV5-1	TRBD2	TRBJ2-1	many	CASSLDGGSSYNEQFF	TGCGCCAGCAGCTTGGATGGCGGGAGCTCCTACAATGAGCAGTTCTTC
TRBV6-6	.	TRBJ1-1	many	CASSYDGATEAFF	TGTGCCAGCAGTTACGATGGGGCAACTGAAGCTTTCTTT
TRBV18	.	TRBJ1-4	.	CASSINVGGNEKLFF	TGTGCCAGCTCCATAAACGTCGGGGGGAATGAAAAACTGTTTTTT
TRBV28	.	TRBJ1-1	.	CASGPMNTEAVF	TGTGCCAGCGGGCCCATGAACACTGAAGCTGTCTTT
TRBV28	.	TRBJ2-7	few	CASSLNQGPYEQYF	TGTGCCAGCAGTTTGAACCAGGGACCCTACGAGCAGTACTTC
TRBV5-1	TRBD2	TRBJ2-1	.	CASSHSGTSGGDYNEQFF	TGCGCCAGCAGCCACTCCGGGACTAGCGGGGGTGACTACAATGAGCAGTTCTTC
TRBV11-2	.	TRBJ2-3	many	CASSRGGQSTTQYF	TGTGCCAGCAGCAGGGGTGGACAGTCGACTACGCAGTATTTT
TRBV7-3	TRBD2	TRBJ2-2	many	CASSISGGLTGELFF	TGTGCCAGCAGCATTAGCGGGGGCCTCACCGGGGAGCTGTTTTTT
TRBV28	.	TRBJ2-6	many	CASTQGGASGANVLTF	TGTGCCAGCACCCAAGGGGGGGCGTCTGGGGCCAACGTCCTGACTTTC
TRBV6-1	.	TRBJ2-3	many	CASSLTDISTDTQYF	TGTGCCAGCAGTCTAACGGACATTAGCACAGATACGCAGTATTTT
TRBV7-2	.	TRBJ1-2	many	CASSLTQYGYTF	TGTGCCAGCAGCTTAACCCAGTATGGCTACACCTTC
TRBV6-1	.	TRBJ2-2	few	CASSDDQAGTGELFF	TGTGCCAGCAGTGACGATCAGGCAGGCACCGGGGAGCTGTTTTTT
TRBV30	.	TRBJ2-6	.	CAWSKSSGANVLTF	TGTGCCTGGAGTAAGAGCTCTGGGGCCAACGTCCTGACTTTC
TRBV30	.	TRBJ1-2	many	CAWSIRSGYTF	TGTGCCTGGAGTATAAGATCCGGCTACACCTTC
TRBV10-3	.	TRBJ2-7	few	CAISDRDGGYEQYF	TGTGCCATCAGTGATAGGGACGGCGGCTACGAGCAGTACTTC
TRBV4-3	TRBD1	TRBJ1-2	few	CASSRRGQGAGYTF	TGCGCCAGCAGCCGACGGGGACAGGGTGCTGGCTACACCTTC
TRBV30	.	TRBJ1-1	many	CAGGAPPTNTEAFF	TGTGCGGGAGGGGCCCCTCCGACGAACACTGAAGCTTTCTTT
TRBV15	.	TRBJ1-1	few	CATSRGTEVNTEAFF	TGTGCCACCAGCAGAGGAACCGAAGTGAACACTGAAGCTTTCTTT
TRBV15	.	TRBJ2-3	.	CATSRERVGRDTQYF	TGTGCCACCAGCAGAGAAAGGGTGGGGCGGGATACGCAGTATTTT
TRBV6-1	.	TRBJ2-5	many	CASSVGKETQYF	TGTGCCAGCAGTGTGGGGAAAGAGACCCAGTACTTC
TRBV5-1	.	TRBJ2-5	.	CASSLGTGGIIVETQYF	TGCGCCAGCAGCTTGGGAACTGGCGGGATTATAGTAGAGACCCAGTACTTC
TRBV9	.	TRBJ1-1	.	CASSVEPGNTEAFF	TGTGCCAGCAGCGTAGAACCCGGGAACACTGAAGCTTTCTTT
TRBV12-3/TRBV12-4	TRBD1	TRBJ2-1	.	CASSMGGDRAKFF	TGTGCCAGCAGTATGGGTGGGGACAGGGCTAAGTTCTTC
TRBV7-6	TRBD1	TRBJ1-4	few	CASSPGTGPEKLFF	TGTGCCAGCAGCCCGGGGACAGGACCTGAAAAACTGTTTTTT
TRBV10-3	.	TRBJ2-5	.	CAISGRQTRETQYF	TGTGCCATCAGTGGGCGACAGACCAGGGAGACCCAGTACTTC
TRBV28	TRBD2	TRBJ2-7	many	CASSLLAGGAAEQYF	TGTGCCAGCAGTTTATTAGCGGGGGGCGCGGCCGAGCAGTACTTC
TRBV28	TRBD1	TRBJ2-3	many	CASTAGTGGLVDTQYF	TGTGCCAGCACGGCGGGGACAGGGGGTTTGGTAGATACGCAGTATTTT
TRBV5-1	.	TRBJ2-7	.	CASHNTKQYF	TGCGCCAGCCATAATACGAAGCAGTACTTC
TRBV25-1	.	TRBJ2-5	.	CASSDRAPGETQYF	TGTGCCAGCAGTGACCGGGCCCCTGGGGAGACCCAGTACTTC
TRBV12-3/TRBV12-4	TRBD1	TRBJ2-2	.	CASSLFTRGSTGELFF	TGTGCCAGCAGTTTATTCACCAGGGGGAGCACCGGGGAGCTGTTTTTT
TRBV11-2	.	TRBJ2-2	many	CASSLTGAIPGTGELFF	TGTGCCAGCAGCTTGACGGGGGCAATCCCAGGGACCGGGGAGCTGTTTTTT
TRBV12-3/TRBV12-4	.	TRBJ2-7	once	CASSNGRAAYEQYF	TGTGCCAGCAGTAACGGGAGAGCGGCGTACGAGCAGTACTTC
TRBV5-8	.	TRBJ1-5	.	CASSASGGQPQHF	TGTGCCAGCAGCGCCTCGGGAGGGCAGCCCCAGCATTTT
TRBV4-2	.	TRBJ1-5	.	CASSQDKGQPQHF	TGTGCCAGCAGCCAAGATAAGGGTCAGCCCCAGCATTTT
TRBV3-1	.	TRBJ1-2	many	CASSQGDGYTF	TGTGCCAGCAGCCAAGGGGATGGCTACACCTTC
TRBV12-3/TRBV12-4	.	TRBJ2-6	few	CATKNSGANVLTF	TGTGCCACCAAGAACTCTGGGGCCAACGTCCTGACTTTC
TRBV4-3	TRBD1	TRBJ1-1	many	CASSQGTGRSEAFF	TGCGCCAGCAGCCAAGGGACAGGGAGGTCCGAAGCTTTCTTT
TRBV5-1	TRBD1	TRBJ1-2	.	CASSFRTGAYGYTF	TGCGCCAGCAGCTTCAGAACAGGGGCGTATGGCTACACCTTC
TRBV7-8	TRBD2	TRBJ2-3	many	CASSYGGGRDTQYF	TGTGCCAGCAGCTACGGGGGGGGGAGGGATACGCAGTATTTT
TRBV5-6	.	TRBJ1-2	.	CASSLGRMKYYGYTF	TGTGCCAGCAGCTTGGGGAGGATGAAGTACTATGGCTACACCTTC
TRBV2	TRBD1	TRBJ2-7	few	CASSGQGVDYEQYF	TGTGCCAGCAGTGGACAGGGGGTAGACTACGAGCAGTACTTC
TRBV7-2	.	TRBJ1-2	once	CASSQARPISNYGYTF	TGTGCCAGCAGCCAGGCAAGACCCATATCTAACTATGGCTACACCTTC
TRBV7-8	.	TRBJ1-3	.	CASSLSQGAAGNTIYF	TGTGCCAGCAGCTTAAGCCAAGGGGCAGCCGGAAACACCATATATTTT
TRBV15	TRBD2	TRBJ2-4	.	CATSKVGLAGGGAKNIQYF	TGTGCCACCAGCAAAGTAGGACTAGCGGGAGGCGGGGCCAAAAACATTCAGTACTTC
TRBV4-2	.	TRBJ2-1	.	CASSQELGSRYDEQFF	TGTGCCAGCAGCCAAGAGTTGGGATCCCGTTACGATGAGCAGTTCTTC